This record covers a single TCR beta chain. Its antigen is undetermined. Amplification used 60 Vbeta primers and 13 Jbeta primers. Sequenced by immunoSEQ multiplex PCR; TCRdb stores in-frame clones only, minus some. The sample has fewer than 200,000 clones, approximately 80% seen once. With 6 bases removed from V and 4 bases from J, the gap between germline ends came to 16 bases. This CDR3 is built from 15 residues. Looked up from germline, CDR1 is MDHEN and CDR2 is SYDVKM. This sample was taken from a study of cytomegalovirus exposure and HLA in healthy donors. General study findings and limits: Segments of the TCR beta V type were, in most cases, productive about 87% or about 30% of the time in an earlier analysis.

The sample consisted of PBMCs. The source is a man aged 40-50 years in good health and CMV-seropositive. The rearrangement uses TRBV28 and TRBJ2-1, with D perhaps matching TRBD1 (6 bases). CDR3 loop: CASSVGGGGYNEQFF. The CDR3 DNA is TGTGCCAGCAGCGTAGGGGGTGGGGGATACAATGAGCAGTTCTTC.